This TCR beta chain appears in the sequencing data of a study of T cell responses to AZD1222 COVID-19 vaccine. The CDR3 is made up of 10 amino acids. Per germline, CDR1 LGHNT and CDR2 FRNRAP. The V and J ends lost 5 bases and 8 bases respectively, with 6 bases between them. Measured with immunoSEQ multiplex PCR; TCRdb has only the in-frame clones, and not every one. The sample carries fewer than 200,000 clones, roughly 92% recorded once. This clone was detected once. The chain uses TRBV12-5 and TRBJ1-2; D is undetermined. The TCR originated in an adult who received the AZD1222 COVID-19 vaccine. Source: peripheral blood, taken 28 days after the second AZD1222 dose. CDR3 loop: CASGTGGYTF. The CDR3 DNA is TGTGCTAGTGGTACCGGAGGCTACACCTTC.